Listed below are T cell receptor beta chains from one sample, sequenced in a study of cytomegalovirus exposure and HLA in healthy donors. Produced via immunoSEQ multiplex PCR; TCRdb's table is partial and in-frame only. The sample has 250,000 to 350,000 clones, roughly 90% seen once. Sequencing was carried out using PBMCs. The receptors were sampled from a man between 40 and 49 years old in good health and CMV-seropositive. Both conserved end residues are part of each CDR3. A D gene is named only where the DNA matches it firmly. Size is stated for part of the rows, as once, few or many counts, or as a class when the clone is expanded.

size,D,V,J,DNA,CDR3
.,.,TRBV12-5,TRBJ2-5,TGTGCTAGTGCCCTGGACAGCCCTTCTCAAGAGACCCAGTACTTC,CASALDSPSQETQYF
once,TRBD2,TRBV5-5,TRBJ2-5,TGTGCCAGCAGCTTGATAGCGGGTGAAGAGACCCAGTACTTC,CASSLIAGEETQYF
.,.,TRBV25-1,TRBJ1-6,TGTGCCAGCAGTGAGCGCAGGCACCATTCACCCCTCCACTTT,CASSERRHHSPLHF
.,.,TRBV7-3,TRBJ2-3,TGTGCCAGCAGCTTGGGGCTCACAGATACGCAGTATTTT,CASSLGLTDTQYF
.,.,TRBV28,TRBJ2-3,TGTGCCAGCAGTTTCTTAGCGGATACGCAGTATTTT,CASSFLADTQYF
.,.,TRBV5-1,TRBJ1-5,TGCGCCAGCAGCTTGGCGCCGGATCAGCCCCAGCATTTT,CASSLAPDQPQHF
.,.,TRBV11-2,TRBJ2-7,TGTGCCAGCAGCCCACCTCGGAGAATGGTGTACGAGCAGTACTTC,CASSPPRRMVYEQYF
.,.,TRBV5-1,TRBJ2-1,TGCGCCAGCAGCACCGGTCCGCGGGATGAGCAGTTCTTC,CASSTGPRDEQFF
few,.,TRBV6-1,TRBJ2-1,TGTGCCAGCAGGATTCCTCGCGGACACGAGCAGTTCTTC,CASRIPRGHEQFF
.,TRBD1,TRBV7-8,TRBJ1-2,TGTGCCAGCAGCTTAAGGGACAGGGGGGACTATGGCTACACCTTC,CASSLRDRGDYGYTF
.,.,TRBV11-2,TRBJ1-1,TGTGCCAGCAGCTTAGATACCCGGTCGCCTGAAGCTTTCTTT,CASSLDTRSPEAFF
.,.,TRBV19,TRBJ1-1,TGTGCCAGTAGTATGGGAGTTCAAGCTTTCTTT,CASSMGVQAFF
.,TRBD1,TRBV15,TRBJ1-3,TGTGCCACCAGCAGAGGGGAGACAGGGAACTCTGGAAACACCATATATTTT,CATSRGETGNSGNTIYF
.,TRBD2,TRBV14,TRBJ2-1,TGTGCCAGCAGACCGACTAGCGGGAAAAAGGGTGAGCAGTTCTTC,CASRPTSGKKGEQFF
.,TRBD1,TRBV7-2,TRBJ2-2,TGTGCCAGCAGGGAACAGGGGGGCTTATCCGGGGAGCTGTTTTTT,CASREQGGLSGELFF
.,.,TRBV29-1,TRBJ2-2,TGCAGCGTTGTAGACAGCACCGGGGAGCTGTTTTTT,CSVVDSTGELFF
.,TRBD2,TRBV27,TRBJ2-3,TGTGCCAGCACAGACAGCGGGGCTAGCACAGATACGCAGTATTTT,CASTDSGASTDTQYF
.,TRBD1,TRBV12-5,TRBJ1-2,TGTGCTAGTGGTTTGGGGACAGGGACCTCTGGCTACACCTTC,CASGLGTGTSGYTF
.,TRBD2,TRBV5-4,TRBJ2-2,TGTGCCAGCAGCGGGGGGACTAGCACGCCAGTCACCGGGGAGCTGTTTTTT,CASSGGTSTPVTGELFF
.,TRBD2,TRBV28,TRBJ2-1,TGTGCCAGCACCCCACCCCTAGCGGGAGGGCCTATCGAGCAGTTCTTC,CASTPPLAGGPIEQFF
.,TRBD1,TRBV6-6,TRBJ1-5,TGTGCCAGCAGTCGAAGGACAGGGAGTCAGCCCCAGCATTTT,CASSRRTGSQPQHF
.,TRBD1,TRBV9,TRBJ2-1,TGTGCCAGCAGCGTAGCTACGACAGGGGAAAACAATGAGCAGTTCTTC,CASSVATTGENNEQFF
.,.,TRBV7-3,TRBJ2-3,TGTGCCAGCAGCTTCGGGCAGGGGCAATCGCAGTATTTT,CASSFGQGQSQYF
.,TRBD1,TRBV2,TRBJ1-5,TGTGCCAGCAGGCCCGGGACAGGGGGTTTGCCCCAGCATTTT,CASRPGTGGLPQHF
.,.,TRBV10-3,TRBJ2-3,TGTGCCATCAGTGAAATCGCTATCGGGGAGAGCACAGATACGCAGTATTTT,CAISEIAIGESTDTQYF
.,TRBD2,TRBV15,TRBJ2-7,TGTGCCACCAGCAGAGATCACGGGGGAGGGCCCTCCCACGAGCAGTACTTC,CATSRDHGGGPSHEQYF
.,.,TRBV7-7,TRBJ2-3,TGTGCTAGCAGCCCGGGCGGGGCGAGAGATACGCAGTATTTT,CASSPGGARDTQYF
.,TRBD1,TRBV5-1,TRBJ1-1,TGCGCCAGCAGCTTCGGGACAGGGCTTAGGGGCTCTGAAGCTTTCTTT,CASSFGTGLRGSEAFF
.,.,TRBV7-9,TRBJ2-3,TGTTCCAGCAGCTTAGCATCTGGAGGTACAGATACGCAGTATTTT,CSSSLASGGTDTQYF
.,TRBD1,TRBV28,TRBJ2-7,TGTGCCAGCAGTTCCCTCCAGGGGGCCTCCTACGAGCAGTACTTC,CASSSLQGASYEQYF
.,.,TRBV19,TRBJ1-2,TGTGCCAGTAGTAGTACAGGGATCTATGGCTACACCTTC,CASSSTGIYGYTF
.,.,TRBV6-5,TRBJ1-2,TGTGCCAGCAAGACGCAGAGAACAGGGAGCTATGGCTACACCTTC,CASKTQRTGSYGYTF
.,TRBD2,TRBV14,TRBJ2-1,TGTGCCAGCAGCCAGCTAGCGGGCTCCTACAATGAGCAGTTCTTC,CASSQLAGSYNEQFF
.,TRBD1,TRBV10-3,TRBJ2-7,TGTGCCATCAAGAAGGGACAGGGCCATCCGGACGAGCAGTACTTC,CAIKKGQGHPDEQYF
.,.,TRBV5-4,TRBJ2-1,TGTGCCAGCAGCCCTGCGGGGGCCGATCTTTACAATGAGCAGTTCTTC,CASSPAGADLYNEQFF
once,TRBD1,TRBV19,TRBJ2-7,TGTGCCAGTAGTACTTTCGGGACAGGGACCTACGAGCAGTACTTC,CASSTFGTGTYEQYF
.,TRBD1,TRBV2,TRBJ2-7,TGTGCCAGCAGGTCTCAGGGGGCCCACGAGCAGTACTTC,CASRSQGAHEQYF
once,.,TRBV30,TRBJ1-1,TGTGCCTGGAGTGTACGGGTAGTGCGAGGCACTGAAGCTTTCTTT,CAWSVRVVRGTEAFF
once,TRBD1,TRBV19,TRBJ1-5,TGTGCCAGTAGGGAGACAGGGGGTCTCAATCAGCCCCAGCATTTT,CASRETGGLNQPQHF
.,TRBD2,TRBV7-9,TRBJ2-1,TGTGCCAGCAGTGGACTAGCGGGAGGTGAGCAGTTCTTC,CASSGLAGGEQFF
once,.,TRBV11-2,TRBJ1-1,TGTGCCAGCAGCTCCAGGAGCGGTGAAGCTTTCTTT,CASSSRSGEAFF